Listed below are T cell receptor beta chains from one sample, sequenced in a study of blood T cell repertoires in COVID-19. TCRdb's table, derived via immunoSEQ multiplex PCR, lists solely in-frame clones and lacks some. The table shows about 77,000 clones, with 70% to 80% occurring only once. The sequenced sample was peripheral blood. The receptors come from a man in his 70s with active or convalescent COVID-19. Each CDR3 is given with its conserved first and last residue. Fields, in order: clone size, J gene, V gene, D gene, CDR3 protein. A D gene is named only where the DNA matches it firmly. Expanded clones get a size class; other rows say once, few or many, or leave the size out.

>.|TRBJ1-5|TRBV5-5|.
CASSYVGQNQPQHF
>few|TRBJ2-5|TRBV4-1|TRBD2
CASSQETSGGNQETQYF
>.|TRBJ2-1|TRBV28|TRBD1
CASSLPGQGGNEQFF
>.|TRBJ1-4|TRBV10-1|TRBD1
CASSAGGNGEKLFF
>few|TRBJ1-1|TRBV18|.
CASSPPDDGGDTEAFF
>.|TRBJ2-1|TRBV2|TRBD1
CASRVTGTGPEQFF
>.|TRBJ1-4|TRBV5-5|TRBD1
CASSPQGGVEKLFF
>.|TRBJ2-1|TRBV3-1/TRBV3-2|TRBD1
CASSQVTGALWGGQFF
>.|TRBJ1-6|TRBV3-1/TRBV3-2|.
CASSQASSGSPLHF
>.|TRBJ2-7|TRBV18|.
CASSPSTGTLYEQYF
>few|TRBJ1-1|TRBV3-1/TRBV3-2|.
CASSQGGGVDTEAFF
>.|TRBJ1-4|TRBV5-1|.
CASSLVGGSNEKLFF